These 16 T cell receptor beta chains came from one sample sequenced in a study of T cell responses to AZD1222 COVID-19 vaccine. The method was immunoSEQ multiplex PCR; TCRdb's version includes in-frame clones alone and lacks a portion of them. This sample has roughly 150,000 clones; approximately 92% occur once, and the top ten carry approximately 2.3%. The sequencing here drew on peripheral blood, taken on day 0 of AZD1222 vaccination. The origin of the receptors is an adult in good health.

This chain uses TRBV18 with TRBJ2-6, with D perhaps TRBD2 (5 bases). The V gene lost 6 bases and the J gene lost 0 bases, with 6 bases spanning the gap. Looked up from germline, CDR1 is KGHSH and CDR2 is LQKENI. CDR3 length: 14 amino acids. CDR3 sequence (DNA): TGTGCCAGCTCCGGGGACTCTGGGGCCAACGTCCTGACTTTC. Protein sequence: CASSGDSGANVLTF.

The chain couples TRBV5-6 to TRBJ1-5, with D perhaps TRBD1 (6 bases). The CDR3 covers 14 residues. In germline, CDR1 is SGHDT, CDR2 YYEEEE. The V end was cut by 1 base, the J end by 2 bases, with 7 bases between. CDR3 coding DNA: TGTGCCAGCAGCTTGTACAGGGGCAATCAGCCCCAGCATTTT. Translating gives CASSLYRGNQPQHF.

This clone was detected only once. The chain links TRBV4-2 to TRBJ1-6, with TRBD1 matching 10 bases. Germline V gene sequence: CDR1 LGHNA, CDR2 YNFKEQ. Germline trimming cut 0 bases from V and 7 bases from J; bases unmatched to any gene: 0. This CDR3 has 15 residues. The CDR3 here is CASSQEGQGNSPLHF. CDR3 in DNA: TGTGCCAGCAGCCAAGAGGGACAGGGGAATTCACCCCTCCACTTT.

This chain's CDR3 is CASSLARELLGEQYF. As DNA, the CDR3 is TGTGCCAGCAGCTTGGCTCGGGAACTCCTGGGCGAGCAGTACTTC. V is TRBV5-6 and J is TRBJ2-7, with TRBD2 as a possible D gene (5 bases). Trimming stripped 0 bases from V and 6 bases from J, with 16 bases between. This CDR3 is built from 15 residues. Germline values: CDR1 SGHDT, CDR2 YYEEEE.

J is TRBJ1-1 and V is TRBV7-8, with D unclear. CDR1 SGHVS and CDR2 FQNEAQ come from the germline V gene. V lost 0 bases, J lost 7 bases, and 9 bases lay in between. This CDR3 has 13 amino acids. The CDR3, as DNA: TGTGCCAGCAGCTTAGCGCCTGGTAATGAAGCTTTCTTT. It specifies CASSLAPGNEAFF. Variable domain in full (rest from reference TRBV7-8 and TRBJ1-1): GAGVSQSPRYKVAKRGQDVALRCDPISGHVSLFWYQQALGQGPEFLTYFQNEAQLDKSGLPSDRFFAERPEGSVSTLKIQRTQQEDSAVYLCASSLAPGNEAFFGQGTRLTVV.

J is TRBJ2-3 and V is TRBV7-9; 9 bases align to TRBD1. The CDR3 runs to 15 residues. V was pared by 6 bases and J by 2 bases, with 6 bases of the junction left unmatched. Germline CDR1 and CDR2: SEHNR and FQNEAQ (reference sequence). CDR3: CASSPGQGYTDTQYF. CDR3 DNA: TGTGCCAGCAGTCCGGGACAGGGATACACAGATACGCAGTATTTT.

The CDR3, as DNA: TGTGCCAGCAGCTGGAAGCGGGGGGGTGGCACAGATACGCAGTATTTT. Translation: CASSWKRGGGTDTQYF. The genes are TRBV7-2 and TRBJ2-3; 10 nucleotides match TRBD2. V lost 4 bases, J lost 1 base, and 5 bases stayed unmatched. Per germline, CDR1 SGHTA and CDR2 FQGNSA. This CDR3 contains 16 residues.

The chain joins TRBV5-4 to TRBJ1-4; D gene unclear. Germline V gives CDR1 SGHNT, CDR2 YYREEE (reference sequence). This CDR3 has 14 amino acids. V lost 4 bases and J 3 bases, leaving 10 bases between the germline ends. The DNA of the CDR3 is TGTGCCAGCAGCATCCGGGCGCCTAATGAAAAACTGTTTTTT. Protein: CASSIRAPNEKLFF.

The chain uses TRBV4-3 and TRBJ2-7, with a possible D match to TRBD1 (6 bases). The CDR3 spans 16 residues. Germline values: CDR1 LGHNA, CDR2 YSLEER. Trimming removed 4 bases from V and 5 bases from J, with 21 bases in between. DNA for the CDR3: TGCGCCAGCAGCCCGTCTATGGGGGCCTCGGATCACGAGCAGTACTTC. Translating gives CASSPSMGASDHEQYF.

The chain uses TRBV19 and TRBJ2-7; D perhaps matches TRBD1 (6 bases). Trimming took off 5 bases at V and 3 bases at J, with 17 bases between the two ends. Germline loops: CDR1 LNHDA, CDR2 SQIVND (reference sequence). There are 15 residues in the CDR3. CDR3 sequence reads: CASSGRDIGYYEQYF. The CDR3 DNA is TGTGCCAGTAGTGGTCGGGACATTGGATACTACGAGCAGTACTTC.

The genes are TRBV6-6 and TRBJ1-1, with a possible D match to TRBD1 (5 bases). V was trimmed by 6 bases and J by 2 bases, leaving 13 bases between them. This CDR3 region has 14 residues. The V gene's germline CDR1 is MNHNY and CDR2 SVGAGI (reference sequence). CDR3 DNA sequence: TGTGCCAGCAGGATTTCAGGGTCCAACACTGAAGCTTTCTTT. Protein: CASRISGSNTEAFF.

CDR3 sequence reads: CASSILLAGGPETQYF. CDR3 sequence (DNA): TGTGCCAGTAGTATTTTGCTAGCGGGGGGGCCCGAGACCCAGTACTTC. The chain joins TRBV19 to TRBJ2-5; TRBD2 agrees at 12 bases. The junction had 7 bases not matched to a gene; V was cut back by 3 bases and J by 5 bases. Germline CDR1 is LNHDA and CDR2 is SQIVND (reference sequence). This CDR3 is built from 16 residues.

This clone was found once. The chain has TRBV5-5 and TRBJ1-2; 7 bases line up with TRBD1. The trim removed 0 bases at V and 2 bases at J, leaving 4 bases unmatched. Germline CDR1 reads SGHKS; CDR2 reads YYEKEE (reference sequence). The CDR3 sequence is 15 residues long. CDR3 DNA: TGTGCCAGCAGCTTGGTCCGGACAGGCAACTATGGCTACACCTTC. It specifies CASSLVRTGNYGYTF.

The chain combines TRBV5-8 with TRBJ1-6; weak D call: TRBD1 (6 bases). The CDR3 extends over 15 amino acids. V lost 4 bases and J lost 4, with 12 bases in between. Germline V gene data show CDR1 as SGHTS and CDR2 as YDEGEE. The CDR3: CASSQGGWYNSPLHF. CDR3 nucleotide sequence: TGTGCCAGCAGCCAAGGGGGTTGGTATAATTCACCCCTCCACTTT. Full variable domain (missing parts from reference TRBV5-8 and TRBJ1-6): EAGVTQSPTHLIKTRGQQATLRCSPISGHTSVYWYQQALGLGLQFLLWYDEGEERNRGNFPPRFSGRQFPNYSSELNVNALELEDSALYLCASSQGGWYNSPLHFGNGTRLTVT.

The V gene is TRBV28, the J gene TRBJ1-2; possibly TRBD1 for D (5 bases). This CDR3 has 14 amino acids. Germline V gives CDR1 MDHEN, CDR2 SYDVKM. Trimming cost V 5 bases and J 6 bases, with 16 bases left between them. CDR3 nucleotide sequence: TGTGCCAGCAGTCGAAGACAGTCTAAAAATGGCTACACCTTC. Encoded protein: CASSRRQSKNGYTF.

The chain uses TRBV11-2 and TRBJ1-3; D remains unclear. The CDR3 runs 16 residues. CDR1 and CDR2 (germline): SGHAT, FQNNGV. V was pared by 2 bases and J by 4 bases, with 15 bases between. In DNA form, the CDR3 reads TGTGCCAGCAGCTTATGGACTAATATGGGAGGAAACACCATATATTTT. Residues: CASSLWTNMGGNTIYF. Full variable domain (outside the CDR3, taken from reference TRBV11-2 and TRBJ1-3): EAGVAQSPRYKIIEKRQSVAFWCNPISGHATLYWYQQILGQGPKLLIQFQNNGVVDDSQLPKDRFSAERLKGVDSTLKIQPAKLEDSAVYLCASSLWTNMGGNTIYFGEGSWLTVV.